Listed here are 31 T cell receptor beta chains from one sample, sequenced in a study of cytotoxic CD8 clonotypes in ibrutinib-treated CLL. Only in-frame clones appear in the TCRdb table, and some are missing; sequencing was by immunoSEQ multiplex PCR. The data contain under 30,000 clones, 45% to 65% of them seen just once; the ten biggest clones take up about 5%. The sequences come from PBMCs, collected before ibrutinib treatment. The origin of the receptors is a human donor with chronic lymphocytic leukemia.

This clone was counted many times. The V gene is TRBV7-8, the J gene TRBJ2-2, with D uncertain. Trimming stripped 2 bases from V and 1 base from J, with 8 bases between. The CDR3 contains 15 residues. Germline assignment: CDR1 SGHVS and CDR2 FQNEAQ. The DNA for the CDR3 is TGTGCCAGCAGCTTATTGAGACAGAACACCGGGGAGCTGTTTTTT. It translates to CASSLLRQNTGELFF.

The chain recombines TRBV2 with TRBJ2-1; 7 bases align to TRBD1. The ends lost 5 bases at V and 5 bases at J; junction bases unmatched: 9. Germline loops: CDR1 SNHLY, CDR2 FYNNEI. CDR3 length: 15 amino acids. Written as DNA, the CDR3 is TGTGCCAGCAGTAAAGACAGGGTTTCCCACAATGAGCAGTTCTTC. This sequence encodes CASSKDRVSHNEQFF.

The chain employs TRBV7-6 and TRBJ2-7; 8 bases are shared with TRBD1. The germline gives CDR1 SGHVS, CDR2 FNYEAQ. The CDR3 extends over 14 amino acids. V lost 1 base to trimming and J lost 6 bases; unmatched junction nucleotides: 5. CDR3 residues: CASSLVVQGGEQYF. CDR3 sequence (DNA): TGTGCCAGCAGCTTAGTGGTACAGGGGGGCGAGCAGTACTTC. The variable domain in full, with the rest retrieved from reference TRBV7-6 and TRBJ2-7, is GAGVSQSPRYKVTKRGQDVALRCDPISGHVSLYWYRQALGQGPEFLTYFNYEAQQDKSGLPNDRFSAERPEGSISTLTIQRTEQRDSAMYRCASSLVVQGGEQYFGPGTRLTVT.

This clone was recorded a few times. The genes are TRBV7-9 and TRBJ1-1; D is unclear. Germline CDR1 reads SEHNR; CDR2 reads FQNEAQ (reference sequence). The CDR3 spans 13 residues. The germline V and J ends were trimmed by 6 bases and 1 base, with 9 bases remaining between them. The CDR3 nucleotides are TGTGCCAGCAGGCTAACCGAGAACACTGAAGCTTTCTTT. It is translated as CASRLTENTEAFF.

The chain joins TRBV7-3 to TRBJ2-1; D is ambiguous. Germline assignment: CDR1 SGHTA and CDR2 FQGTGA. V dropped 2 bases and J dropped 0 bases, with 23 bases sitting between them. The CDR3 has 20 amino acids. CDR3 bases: TGTGCCAGCAGCTTAGTTAGTTGGGAACACCGCTTGGGCTCCTACAATGAGCAGTTCTTC. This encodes CASSLVSWEHRLGSYNEQFF.

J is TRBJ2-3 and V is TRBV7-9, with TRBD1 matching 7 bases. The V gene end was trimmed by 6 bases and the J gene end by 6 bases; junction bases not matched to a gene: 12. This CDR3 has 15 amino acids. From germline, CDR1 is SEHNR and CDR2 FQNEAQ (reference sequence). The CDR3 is CASSHVTGSVDTQYF. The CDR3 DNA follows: TGTGCCAGCAGTCACGTGACAGGGTCAGTCGATACGCAGTATTTT.

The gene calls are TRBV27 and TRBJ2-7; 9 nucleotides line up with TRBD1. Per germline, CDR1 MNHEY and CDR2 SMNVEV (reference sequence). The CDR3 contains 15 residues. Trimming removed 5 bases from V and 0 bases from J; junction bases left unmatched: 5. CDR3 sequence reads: CASSRDRASSYEQYF. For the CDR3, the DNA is TGTGCCAGCAGTCGGGACAGGGCCAGCTCCTACGAGCAGTACTTC.

This CDR3 is CASSSIDTNYEQYF. CDR3 DNA: TGCGCCAGCAGCTCCATAGACACAAACTACGAGCAGTACTTC. The gene calls are TRBV5-1 and TRBJ2-7; no reliable D call. CDR3 size: 14 residues. The V end was cut by 3 bases, the J end by 3 bases, with 13 bases between. Germline lookup yields CDR1 SGHRS and CDR2 YFSETQ.

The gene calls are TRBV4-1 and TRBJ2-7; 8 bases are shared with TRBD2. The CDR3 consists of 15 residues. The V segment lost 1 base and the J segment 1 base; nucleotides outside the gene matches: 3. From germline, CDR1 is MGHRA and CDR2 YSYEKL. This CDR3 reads CASSQGPGGSYEQYF. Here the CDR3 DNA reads TGCGCCAGCAGCCAAGGTCCGGGGGGGTCCTACGAGCAGTACTTC.

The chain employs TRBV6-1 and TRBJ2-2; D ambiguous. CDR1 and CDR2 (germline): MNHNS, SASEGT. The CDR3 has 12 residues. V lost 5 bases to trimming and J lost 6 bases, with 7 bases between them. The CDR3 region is CASSRWSGELFF. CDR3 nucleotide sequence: TGTGCCAGCAGTCGTTGGTCCGGGGAGCTGTTTTTT.

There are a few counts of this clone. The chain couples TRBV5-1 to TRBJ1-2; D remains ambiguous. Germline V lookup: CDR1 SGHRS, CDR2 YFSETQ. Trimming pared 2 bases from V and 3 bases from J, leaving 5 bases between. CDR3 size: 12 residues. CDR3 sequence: CASSLGDYGYTF. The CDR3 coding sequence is TGCGCCAGCAGCTTAGGTGACTATGGCTACACCTTC.

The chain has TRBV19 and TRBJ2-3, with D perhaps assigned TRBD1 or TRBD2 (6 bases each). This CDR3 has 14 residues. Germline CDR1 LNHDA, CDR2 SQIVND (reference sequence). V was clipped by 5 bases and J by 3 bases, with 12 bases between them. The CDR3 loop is CASSRWGATDTQYF. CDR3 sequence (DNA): TGTGCCAGTAGTCGGTGGGGGGCTACAGATACGCAGTATTTT. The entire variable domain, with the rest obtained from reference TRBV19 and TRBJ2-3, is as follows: DGGITQSPKYLFRKEGQNVTLSCEQNLNHDAMYWYRQDPGQGLRLIYYSQIVNDFQKGDIAEGYSVSREKKESFPLTVTSAQKNPTAFYLCASSRWGATDTQYFGPGTRLTVL.

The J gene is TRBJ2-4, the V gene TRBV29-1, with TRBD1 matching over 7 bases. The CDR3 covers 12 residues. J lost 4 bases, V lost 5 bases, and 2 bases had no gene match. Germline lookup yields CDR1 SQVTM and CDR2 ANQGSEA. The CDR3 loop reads CSVRQGKNIQYF. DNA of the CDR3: TGCAGCGTTAGACAGGGTAAAAACATTCAGTACTTC.

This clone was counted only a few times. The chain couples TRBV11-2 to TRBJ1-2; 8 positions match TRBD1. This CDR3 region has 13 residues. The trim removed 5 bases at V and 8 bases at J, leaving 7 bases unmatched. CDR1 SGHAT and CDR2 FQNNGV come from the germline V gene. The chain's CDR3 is CASSPRGQGGYTF. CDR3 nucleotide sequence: TGTGCCAGCAGCCCCCGCGGACAGGGCGGCTACACCTTC.

The DNA of the CDR3 is TGCGCCAGCAGCTTACAATCAGATACGCAGTATTTT. Translated, it gives CASSLQSDTQYF. The chain has TRBV5-1 and TRBJ2-3; no firm D call. This CDR3 contains 12 residues. Per germline, CDR1 SGHRS and CDR2 YFSETQ. The V and J ends lost 2 bases and 4 bases respectively, with 5 bases between them. The full variable domain, in which reference TRBV5-1 and TRBJ2-3 provide the parts outside the CDR3, is KAGVTQTPRYLIKTRGQQVTLSCSPISGHRSVSWYQQTPGQGLQFLFEYFSETQRNKGNFPGRFSGRQFSNSRSEMNVSTLELGDSALYLCASSLQSDTQYFGPGTRLTVL.

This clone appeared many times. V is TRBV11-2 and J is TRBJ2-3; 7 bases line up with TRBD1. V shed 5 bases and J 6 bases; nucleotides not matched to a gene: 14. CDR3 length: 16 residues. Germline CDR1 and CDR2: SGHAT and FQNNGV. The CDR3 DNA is TGTGCCAGCAGCCGACTTATTCCTCAGGGGGTGGATACGCAGTATTTT. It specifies CASSRLIPQGVDTQYF. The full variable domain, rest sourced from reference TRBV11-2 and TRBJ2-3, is EAGVAQSPRYKIIEKRQSVAFWCNPISGHATLYWYQQILGQGPKLLIQFQNNGVVDDSQLPKDRFSAERLKGVDSTLKIQPAKLEDSAVYLCASSRLIPQGVDTQYFGPGTRLTVL.

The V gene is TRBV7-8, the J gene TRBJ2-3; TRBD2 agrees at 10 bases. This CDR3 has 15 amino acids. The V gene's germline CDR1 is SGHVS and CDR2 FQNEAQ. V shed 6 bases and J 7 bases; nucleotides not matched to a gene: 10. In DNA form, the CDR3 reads TGTGCCAGCAGAAGGACTAGCGGAGGCGACTATACGCAGTATTTT. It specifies CASRRTSGGDYTQYF.

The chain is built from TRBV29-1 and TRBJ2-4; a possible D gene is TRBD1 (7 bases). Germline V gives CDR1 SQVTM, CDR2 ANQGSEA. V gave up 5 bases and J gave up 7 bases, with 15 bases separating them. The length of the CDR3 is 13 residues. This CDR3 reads CSVSEGALNIQYF. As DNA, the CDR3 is TGCAGCGTTTCGGAGGGGGCTCTCAACATTCAGTACTTC.

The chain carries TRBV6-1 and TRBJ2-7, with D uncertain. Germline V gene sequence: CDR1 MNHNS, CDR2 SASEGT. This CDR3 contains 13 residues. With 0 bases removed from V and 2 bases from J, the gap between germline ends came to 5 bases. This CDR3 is CASSEAGPYEQYF. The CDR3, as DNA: TGTGCCAGCAGTGAAGCGGGCCCCTACGAGCAGTACTTC.

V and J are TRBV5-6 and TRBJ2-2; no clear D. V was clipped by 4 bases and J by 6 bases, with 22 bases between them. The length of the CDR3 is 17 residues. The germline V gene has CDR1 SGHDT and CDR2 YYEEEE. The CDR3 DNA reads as TGTGCCAGCAGCCCAATGACCCTAGTCTTATTGCCCGGGGAGCTGTTTTTT. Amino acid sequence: CASSPMTLVLLPGELFF.

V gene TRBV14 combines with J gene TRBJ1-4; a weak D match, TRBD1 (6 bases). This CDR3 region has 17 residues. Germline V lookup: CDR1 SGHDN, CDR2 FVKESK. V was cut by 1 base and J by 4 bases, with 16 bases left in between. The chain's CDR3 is CASSQGLGGVLNEKLFF. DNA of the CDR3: TGTGCCAGCAGCCAAGGCCTAGGGGGGGTCCTTAATGAAAAACTGTTTTTT.

The CDR3 region has the DNA TGTGCCAGCAGCTATTACAGGGGAGCAATGGAGACCCAGTACTTC. Amino acid sequence: CASSYYRGAMETQYF. The rearrangement joins TRBV5-6 to TRBJ2-5; 7 nucleotides agree with TRBD1. This CDR3 has 15 residues. CDR1 and CDR2 (germline): SGHDT, YYEEEE. After removal of 3 bases from V and 5 bases from J, the junction contained 10 bases not matched to a gene.

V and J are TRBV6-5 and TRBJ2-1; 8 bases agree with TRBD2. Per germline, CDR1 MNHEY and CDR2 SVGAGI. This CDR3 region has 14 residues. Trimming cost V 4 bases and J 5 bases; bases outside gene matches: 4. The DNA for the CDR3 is TGTGCCAGCAGTTCAACTAGCGGCGACAATGAGCAGTTCTTC. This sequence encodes CASSSTSGDNEQFF.

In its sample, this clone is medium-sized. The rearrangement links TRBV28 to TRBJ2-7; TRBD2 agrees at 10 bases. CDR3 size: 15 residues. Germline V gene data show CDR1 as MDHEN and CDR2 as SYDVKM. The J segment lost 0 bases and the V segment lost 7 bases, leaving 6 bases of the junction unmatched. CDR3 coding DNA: TGTGCCAGCACCGACTGGACTAGCGGCTCCTACGAGCAGTACTTC. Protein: CASTDWTSGSYEQYF.

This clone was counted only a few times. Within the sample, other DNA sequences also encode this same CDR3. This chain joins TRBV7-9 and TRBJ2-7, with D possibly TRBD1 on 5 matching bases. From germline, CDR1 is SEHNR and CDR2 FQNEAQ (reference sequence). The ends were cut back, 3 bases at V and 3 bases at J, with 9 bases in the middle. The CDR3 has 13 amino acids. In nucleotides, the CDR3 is TGTGCCAGCAGCTTGGGGCAGAACTACGAGCAGTACTTC. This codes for CASSLGQNYEQYF.

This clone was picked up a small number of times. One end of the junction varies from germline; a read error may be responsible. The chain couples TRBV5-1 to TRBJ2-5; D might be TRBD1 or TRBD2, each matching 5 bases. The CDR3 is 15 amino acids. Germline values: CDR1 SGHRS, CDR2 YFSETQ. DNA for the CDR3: TGCGCCAGCAGATTGGGGGAGTTCGATTCGTGGTCCCAGTACTTC. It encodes CASRLGEFDSWSQYF.

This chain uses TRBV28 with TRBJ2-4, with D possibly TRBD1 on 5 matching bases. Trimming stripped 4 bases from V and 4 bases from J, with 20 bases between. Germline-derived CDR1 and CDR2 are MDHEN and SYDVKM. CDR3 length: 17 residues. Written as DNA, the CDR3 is TGTGCCAGCAGTTCCCCCCGTTTTGCGGACACGAAAAACATTCAGTACTTC. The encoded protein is CASSSPRFADTKNIQYF.

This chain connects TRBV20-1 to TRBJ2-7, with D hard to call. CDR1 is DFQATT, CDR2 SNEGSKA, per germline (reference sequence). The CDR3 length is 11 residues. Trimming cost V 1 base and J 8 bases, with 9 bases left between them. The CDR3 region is CSARVGPKQYF. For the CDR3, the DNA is TGCAGTGCTAGAGTCGGGCCAAAGCAGTACTTC.

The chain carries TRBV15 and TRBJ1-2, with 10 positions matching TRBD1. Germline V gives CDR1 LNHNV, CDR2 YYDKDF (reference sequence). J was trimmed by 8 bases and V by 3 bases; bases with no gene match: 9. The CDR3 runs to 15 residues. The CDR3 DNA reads TGTGCCACCAGCAGGGATACTGACAGGGGGCAAGGCTACACCTTC. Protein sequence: CATSRDTDRGQGYTF.

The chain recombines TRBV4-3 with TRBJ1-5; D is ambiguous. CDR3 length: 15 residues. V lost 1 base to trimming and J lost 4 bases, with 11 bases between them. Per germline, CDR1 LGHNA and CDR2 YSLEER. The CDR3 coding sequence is TGCGCCAGCAGCCAAGGTCTGGCAATTAATCAGCCCCAGCATTTT. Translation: CASSQGLAINQPQHF.

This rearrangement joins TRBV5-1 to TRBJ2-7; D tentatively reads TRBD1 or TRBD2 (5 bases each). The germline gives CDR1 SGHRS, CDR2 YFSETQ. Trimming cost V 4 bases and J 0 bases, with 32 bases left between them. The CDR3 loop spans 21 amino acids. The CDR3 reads CASSGVGPRRPWDLSSYEQYF. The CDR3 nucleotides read TGCGCCAGCAGCGGAGTAGGCCCTCGTCGCCCCTGGGACCTCTCCTCCTACGAGCAGTACTTC.